The clone carrying this TCR beta chain turned up a few times. The library targeted TCRbeta and was prepared with unique molecular identifiers. TCRdb re-analysed the PCR reads in MiXCR, keeping a single row per CDR3 protein. This repertoire shows 700,000 to 950,000 distinct CDR3 sequences, roughly 16% found once; its top ten account for about 5%. CDR3 size: 14 residues. J gave up 0 bases and V 4 bases, and 3 bases lay outside the gene matches. Germline values: CDR1 MGHRA, CDR2 YSYEKL. The data were taken from a study of T-cell reconstitution after alpha-beta-depleted transplantation in children. The sequencing used PBMCs, mostly from graft donor cells, collected 360 days after TCRalphabeta/CD19-depleted stem cell transplant. The clonotype originates from a male patient between 5 and 17 years old who had a stem cell transplant for acute lymphoblastic leukemia, so the T cells may come from the graft donor. The chain links TRBV4-1 to TRBJ2-7; 7 positions agree with TRBD1. CDR3 DNA sequence: TGCGCCAGCAGCCCGACAGGGCTCTCCTACGAGCAGTACTTC. Its protein product is CASSPTGLSYEQYF.